Below are 12 T cell receptor beta chains sequenced from a single sample in a study of T cells in Graves' hyperthyroidism and ophthalmopathy. TCR beta CDR3 regions were amplified from RNA transcripts. Researchers ran a first-round RT-PCR on the TCR CDR3 using the HTBI primer set. TCRdb itself ran the multiplex PCR reads through MiXCR, one entry per CDR3 protein. The data show around 620,000 distinct CDR3 sequences, just over 45% seen once. Sequencing was performed on peripheral blood or thyroid tissue (not recorded which). These receptors were collected from an adult woman with Graves' disease, either hyperthyroidism or ophthalmopathy (not recorded which).

The J gene is TRBJ2-1, the V gene TRBV15; 13 positions match TRBD2. Trimming at V came to 1 base and at J to 7 bases, leaving 16 bases not matched to a gene. The germline V gene has CDR1 LNHNV and CDR2 YYDKDF (reference sequence). CDR3 length equals 20 residues. DNA for the CDR3: TGTGCCACCAGCAGAGCCCCGGGGACTAGCGGGAACTCTCGTACGAATGAGCAGTTCTTC. Translation gives CATSRAPGTSGNSRTNEQFF. Together with reference TRBV15 and TRBJ2-1, the CDR3 gives the full variable domain: DAMVIQNPRYQVTQFGKPVTLSCSQTLNHNVMYWYQQKSSQAPKLLFHYYDKDFNNEADTPDNFQSRRPNTSFCFLDIRSPGLGDTAMYLCATSRAPGTSGNSRTNEQFFGPGTRLTVL.

Remarks on this clonotype: This could be a read error, since a much larger clone is one nucleotide away. J is TRBJ2-3 and V is TRBV10-3, with D hard to call. Trimming left V 8 bases short and J 2 bases short, with 5 bases between. CDR3 length: 11 amino acids. From germline, CDR1 is ENHRY and CDR2 SYGVKD. CDR3: CAISATDTQYF. In nucleotides, the CDR3 is TGTGCCATCTCGGCCACAGATACGCAGTATTTT.

This sequence joins TRBV29-1 and TRBJ2-5; maybe TRBD2 (5 bases). With 0 bases removed from V and 0 bases from J, the gap between germline ends came to 14 bases. CDR1 SQVTM and CDR2 ANQGSEA come from the germline V gene. This CDR3 region has 16 residues. The CDR3 bases are TGCAGCGTTGAAGAACCGAGGGCTAGTCACCAAGAGACCCAGTACTTC. It codes for CSVEEPRASHQETQYF.

The V and J genes are TRBV4-1 and TRBJ1-4; unclear D gene. The germline V and J ends were trimmed by 4 bases and 3 bases, with 12 bases remaining between them. Per the germline V gene, CDR1 is MGHRA and CDR2 is YSYEKL. CDR3 length: 15 amino acids. CDR3 bases: TGCGCCAGCAGCCGCCTTTATCCCCCTAATGAAAAACTGTTTTTT. It specifies CASSRLYPPNEKLFF.

This clonotype has ten or more counts. CDR3 sequence reads: CASSPRTGESGTNEKLFF. CDR3 DNA: TGTGCCAGCAGCCCGCGGACAGGGGAGAGTGGTACTAATGAAAAACTGTTTTTT. The chain is built from TRBV7-9 and TRBJ1-4, with 9 bases fitting TRBD1. This CDR3 comprises 18 residues. CDR1 and CDR2 from the germline V gene are SEHNR and FQNEAQ (reference sequence). The trim removed 5 bases at V and 2 bases at J, leaving 12 bases unmatched.

This clonotype was picked up many times. The V gene is TRBV20-1, the J gene TRBJ1-5, with D unclear. The V end was cut by 1 base, the J end by 3 bases, with 7 bases between. The CDR3 runs 13 residues. CDR1 DFQATT and CDR2 SNEGSKA come from the germline V gene (reference sequence). CDR3 nucleotide sequence: TGCAGTGCTAGAGTGGACCCCAATCAGCCCCAGCATTTT. Protein: CSARVDPNQPQHF.

The chain employs TRBV7-9 and TRBJ1-5, with TRBD1 matching 12 bases. Germline CDR1 SEHNR, CDR2 FQNEAQ (reference sequence). The CDR3 length is 20 residues. V lost 5 bases to trimming and J lost 2 bases; unmatched junction nucleotides: 16. The CDR3 region is CASSPTPGTGGIWGNQPQHF. The DNA of the CDR3 is TGTGCCAGCAGCCCAACGCCCGGGACAGGGGGCATATGGGGCAATCAGCCCCAGCATTTT. Using reference TRBV7-9 and TRBJ1-5 for the parts outside the CDR3, the full variable domain is DTGVSQNPRHKITKRGQNVTFRCDPISEHNRLYWYRQTLGQGPEFLTYFQNEAQLEKSRLLSDRFSAERPKGSFSTLEIQRTEQGDSAMYLCASSPTPGTGGIWGNQPQHFGDGTRLSIL.

This clonotype was seen once. The CDR3 sequence is CSADTYRAGETQYF. The CDR3 bases are TGCAGTGCCGACACATACAGGGCAGGGGAGACCCAGTACTTC. The chain links TRBV20-1 to TRBJ2-5; the D gene is possibly TRBD1 (6 bases). The CDR3 is 14 residues long. Trimming pared 6 bases from V and 5 bases from J, leaving 19 bases between. Germline values: CDR1 DFQATT, CDR2 SNEGSKA (reference sequence).

The rearrangement uses TRBV5-1 and TRBJ1-6; weak D call: TRBD1 (6 bases). Germline V gene sequence: CDR1 SGHRS, CDR2 YFSETQ. V was trimmed by 4 bases and J by 9 bases, leaving 17 bases between them. There are 15 residues in the CDR3. The CDR3 bases are TGCGCCAGCAGCATTCAGGGGACTGCTGGTTCACCCCTCCACTTT. Its protein is CASSIQGTAGSPLHF.

The chain has TRBV15 and TRBJ2-7, with a tentative D call TRBD2 (6 bases). The CDR3 contains 13 residues. CDR1 and CDR2 from the germline V gene are LNHNV and YYDKDF (reference sequence). V lost 0 bases and J lost 7, with 10 bases in between. For the CDR3, the DNA is TGTGCCACCAGCAGAGATATCCGGGAGGAGCAGTACTTC. It encodes CATSRDIREEQYF.

The chain recombines TRBV11-2 with TRBJ1-2; possible D gene TRBD1, 6 bases. Trimming pared 1 base from V and 11 bases from J, leaving 11 bases between. The germline V gene encodes CDR1 SGHAT and CDR2 FQNNGV. This CDR3 is 12 amino acids long. In DNA, the CDR3 is TGTGCCAGCAGCTTAGGGGGGGCGCGGTACACCTTC. The encoded protein is CASSLGGARYTF.

The chain joins TRBV25-1 to TRBJ2-2, with TRBD2 matching 8 bases. The CDR3 has 16 amino acids. The germline gives CDR1 MGHDK, CDR2 SYGVNS. V lost 6 bases, J lost 5 bases, and 11 bases stayed unmatched. CDR3 in amino acids: CASRPTGLAVTGELFF. The CDR3 DNA follows: TGTGCCAGCAGGCCCACTGGACTAGCCGTGACCGGGGAGCTGTTTTTT.